A selection of T cell receptor beta chains follows, all from one sample in a study of blood T cell repertoires in COVID-19. Data came from immunoSEQ multiplex PCR; TCRdb stores just in-frame clones and leaves some out. The table shows about 74,000 clones, with around 75% occurring only once. The sequenced material came from peripheral blood. These receptors were collected from a man in his 70s with acute or convalescent COVID-19. The CDR3 runs from the conserved cysteine through the conserved F or W. The D gene is left open where the match is weak. A clone size is listed for some rows: how often the clone was seen (once, few, many), or a class if it is expanded.

TRBV10-3	NA	NA	TRBJ1-2	TGTGCCATCAGTGAGTCGGGCGAACAAGTTGGACAGTCAAGCGGCTATGGCTACACCTTC	CAISESGEQVGQSSGYGYTF
TRBV7-9	TRBD2	once	TRBJ2-1	TGTGCCAGCAGCTGGGGACTAGCGTACAATGAGCAGTTCTTC	CASSWGLAYNEQFF
TRBV19	TRBD2	NA	TRBJ2-1	TGTGCCAGTAGTATAGGTAGCGGGAGTCGATACAATGAGCAGTTCTTC	CASSIGSGSRYNEQFF
TRBV6-5	NA	NA	TRBJ1-1	TGTGCCAGCGGAGGAACCGGGGTAACTGAAGCTTTCTTT	CASGGTGVTEAFF
TRBV7-3	NA	NA	TRBJ2-3	TGTGCCAGCAGCTCGGACAGCTATTATACAGATACGCAGTATTTT	CASSSDSYYTDTQYF
TRBV28	NA	once	TRBJ1-1	TGTGCCAGCAGTTCCCCACGGGGGGCAAATGAAGCTTTCTTT	CASSSPRGANEAFF
TRBV7-3	NA	NA	TRBJ1-1	TGTGCCAGCAGCTTCGGGACAAACACTGAAGCTTTCTTT	CASSFGTNTEAFF
TRBV7-2	NA	NA	TRBJ2-1	TGTGCCAGCAGCTTAAACGCAGCAGGTGAGCAGTTCTTC	CASSLNAAGEQFF
TRBV7-6	TRBD1	once	TRBJ2-1	TGTGCCAGCAGCTTAGGACAGGGGTTATACAATGAGCAGTTCTTC	CASSLGQGLYNEQFF
TRBV27	TRBD2	NA	TRBJ2-7	TGTGCCAGCAGTTTATCTCTGTTACCAGCGGGGTACTACGAGCAGTACTTC	CASSLSLLPAGYYEQYF
TRBV28	TRBD1	once	TRBJ1-1	TGTGCCAGCAGTCCCAGGACAGGGGGGGGCACTGAAGCTTTCTTT	CASSPRTGGGTEAFF
TRBV7-8	TRBD1	NA	TRBJ2-7	TGTGCCAGCAGCTTAGGACAGGGGCGAAGAGACGAGCAGTACTTC	CASSLGQGRRDEQYF
TRBV19	TRBD2	NA	TRBJ2-2	TGTGCCAGTAGTATAAGCGGGAGGGCCGGGACCGGGGAGCTGTTTTTT	CASSISGRAGTGELFF
TRBV9	TRBD1	NA	TRBJ1-1	TGTGCCAGCAGCCCTAGACAGGGAAGAGACACTGAAGCTTTCTTT	CASSPRQGRDTEAFF
TRBV6-5	TRBD2	NA	TRBJ2-7	TGTGCCAGCAGTCAGACTAGCGGGGGAACCTACGAGCAGTACTTC	CASSQTSGGTYEQYF
TRBV6-1	TRBD1	NA	TRBJ2-7	TGTGCCAGCAGTGGCCCCTACGGCTGGGGACAGGGCCAGAACGAGCAGTACTTC	CASSGPYGWGQGQNEQYF
TRBV19	TRBD2	NA	TRBJ2-5	TGTGCCAGTAGTATAGGACTAGCATCCGAGACCCAGTACTTC	CASSIGLASETQYF
TRBV28	NA	NA	TRBJ1-1	TGTGCCAGCAGCCTCGCGACAGGCCCGAACACTGAAGCTTTCTTT	CASSLATGPNTEAFF
TRBV6-6	TRBD2	NA	TRBJ2-1	TGTGCCTCTCAAGGAGCGGGAGGGCCCAATGAGCAGTTCTTC	CASQGAGGPNEQFF
TRBV27	TRBD1	NA	TRBJ1-1	TGTGCCAGCAGTCTGGACAGGGCTAACACTGAAGCTTTCTTT	CASSLDRANTEAFF
TRBV3-1/TRBV3-2	NA	NA	TRBJ1-3	TGTGCCAGCAGCCAAGGTGGCAGGCCTCTCTCTGGAAACACCATATATTTT	CASSQGGRPLSGNTIYF
TRBV27	NA	NA	TRBJ2-7	TGTGCCAGCAGTTTAAGCGGGCTTAGCTCCTACGAGCAGTACTTC	CASSLSGLSSYEQYF
TRBV18	TRBD2	NA	TRBJ2-1	TGTGCCAGCTCACCACCATCAACTAGCGGGAGAGGGGAGCAGTTCTTC	CASSPPSTSGRGEQFF
TRBV6-5	NA	NA	TRBJ1-1	TGTGCCAGCAGTTACTCGAGGTTTGCGGGGACTGAAGCTTTCTTT	CASSYSRFAGTEAFF
TRBV28	NA	NA	TRBJ2-7	TGTGCCAGCAGTCCCGGACACATTAGCTCCTACGAGCAGTACTTC	CASSPGHISSYEQYF
TRBV24-1	TRBD1	NA	TRBJ2-7	TGTGCCACCAGTGCCGGACAGGCCTACGAGCAGTACTTC	CATSAGQAYEQYF
TRBV12-3/TRBV12-4	NA	NA	TRBJ2-2	TGTGCCAGCACCTCTACGCGGGAGCTGTTTTTT	CASTSTRELFF
TRBV15	TRBD2	NA	TRBJ2-1	TGTGCCACCAGCCCCTATGAAGCGGGAGGAGTGGATGAGCAGTTCTTC	CATSPYEAGGVDEQFF
TRBV5-1	NA	NA	TRBJ2-3	TGCGCCAGCAGCACGGACACGCTCACAGATACGCAGTATTTT	CASSTDTLTDTQYF
TRBV6-2/TRBV6-3	TRBD1	once	TRBJ1-5	TGTGCCAGCAGTTACGCTCGGACAGGGGCGGACAATCAGCCCCAGCATTTT	CASSYARTGADNQPQHF
TRBV3-1/TRBV3-2	TRBD1	NA	TRBJ1-1	TGTGCCAGCAGCCTCGGGACAGTGAACACTGAAGCTTTCTTT	CASSLGTVNTEAFF
TRBV11-2	TRBD2	NA	TRBJ2-1	TGTGCCAGCAGCTTCACTAGCGGGGATGAGCAGTTCTTC	CASSFTSGDEQFF
TRBV5-5	NA	NA	TRBJ2-7	TGTGCCAGCAGCACCCACAGGGCCACCTACGAGCAGTACTTC	CASSTHRATYEQYF
TRBV4-1	NA	NA	TRBJ1-4	TGCGCCAGCAGCCAAGATCCGGGGTTCACTAATGAAAAACTGTTTTTT	CASSQDPGFTNEKLFF
TRBV19	TRBD1	NA	TRBJ1-1	TGTGCCAGTAGCGGGGACAGACGAGCGTATGAAGCTTTCTTT	CASSGDRRAYEAFF
TRBV5-5	NA	NA	TRBJ1-1	TGTGCCAGCAGCTGGCAGGCGAACACTGAAGCTTTCTTT	CASSWQANTEAFF
TRBV12-3/TRBV12-4	NA	NA	TRBJ2-7	TGTGCCAGCCTCGGGACATCCTTTGAGCAGTACTTC	CASLGTSFEQYF
TRBV19	TRBD2	once	TRBJ2-1	TGTGCCAGTAATTCTGTAGGCGGGAGTGAGCAGTTCTTC	CASNSVGGSEQFF
TRBV5-1	NA	NA	TRBJ2-4	TGCGCCAGCAGCTTGAACGTCCAGGGCCTTGGCGTTGCCATTCAGTACTTC	CASSLNVQGLGVAIQYF
TRBV18	TRBD2	NA	TRBJ2-2	TGTGCCAGCTCACCACGGCTAGCGGGGTCGAACACCGGGGAGCTGTTTTTT	CASSPRLAGSNTGELFF
TRBV24-1	TRBD2	few	TRBJ2-1	TGTGCCACCAGTGATTTGGGCGGGACTAGCGGGAGGGATGAGCAGTTCTTC	CATSDLGGTSGRDEQFF
TRBV5-8	NA	NA	TRBJ1-2	TGTGCCAGCAGCTTCGGCGGAACTATTCGTCTCTATGGCTACACCTTC	CASSFGGTIRLYGYTF
TRBV10-3	NA	NA	TRBJ1-5	TGTGCCATCAGTGAGCGGGGGGATCAGCCCCAGCATTTT	CAISERGDQPQHF
TRBV5-1	TRBD2	once	TRBJ2-3	TGCGCCAGCAGCCCCGGCGGGGGAGGCACAGATACGCAGTATTTT	CASSPGGGGTDTQYF
TRBV5-1	TRBD2	NA	TRBJ2-2	TGCGCCAGCAGCTTGGCAGCGGGAGCCCCCGGGGAGCTGTTTTTT	CASSLAAGAPGELFF
TRBV28	NA	once	TRBJ2-5	TGTGCCAGCAGAGGCCCCGGGACTGCTTCGGAGACCCAGTACTTC	CASRGPGTASETQYF
TRBV19	NA	NA	TRBJ2-2	TGTGCCAGCCAGGAAAACACCGGGGAGCTGTTTTTT	CASQENTGELFF
TRBV9	NA	NA	TRBJ2-5	TGTGCCAGCAGGGCGGGGCAAGAGACCCAGTACTTC	CASRAGQETQYF
TRBV28	TRBD2	many	TRBJ2-1	TGTGCCAGCAGTTTCCCTCTAGCGGGAGGGGTGGATTGGGTCTTC	CASSFPLAGGVDWVF
TRBV14	NA	NA	TRBJ2-1	TGTGCCAGCAGCCCGCCTCGGGGGAAGAGCTCCTACAATGAGCAGTTCTTC	CASSPPRGKSSYNEQFF
TRBV7-9	NA	few	TRBJ2-3	TGTGCCAGCAGTCCCGACGGGGATACGCAGTATTTT	CASSPDGDTQYF
TRBV7-3	NA	NA	TRBJ2-5	TGTGCCAGCAGCGACGGCCTAATTAGCGTCCAAGAGACCCAGTACTTC	CASSDGLISVQETQYF
TRBV19	TRBD2	NA	TRBJ2-3	TGTGCCAGTAGAACTAGCGGGAGCCGCACAGATACGCAGTATTTT	CASRTSGSRTDTQYF
TRBV19	NA	NA	TRBJ1-1	TGTGCCAGTAGTCCAGTTGGCGGGACTCCTCGAAACACTGAAGCTTTCTTT	CASSPVGGTPRNTEAFF
TRBV12-3/TRBV12-4	NA	NA	TRBJ2-7	TGTGCCAGCAGCCCTGGGCGGGGCGACGAGCAGTACTTC	CASSPGRGDEQYF